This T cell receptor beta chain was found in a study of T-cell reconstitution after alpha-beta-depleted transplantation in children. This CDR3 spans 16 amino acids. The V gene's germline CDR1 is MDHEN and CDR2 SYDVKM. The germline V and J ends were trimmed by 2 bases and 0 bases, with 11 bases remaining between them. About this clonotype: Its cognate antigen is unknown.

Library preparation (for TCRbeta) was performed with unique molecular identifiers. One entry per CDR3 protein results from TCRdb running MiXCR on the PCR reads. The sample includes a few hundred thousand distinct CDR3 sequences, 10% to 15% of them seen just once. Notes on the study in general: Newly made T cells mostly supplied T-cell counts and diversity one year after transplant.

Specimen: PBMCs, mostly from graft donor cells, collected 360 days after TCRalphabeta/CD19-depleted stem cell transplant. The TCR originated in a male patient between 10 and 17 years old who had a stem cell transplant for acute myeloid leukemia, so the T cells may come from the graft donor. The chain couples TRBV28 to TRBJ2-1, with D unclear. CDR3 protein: CASSLPRHSSYNEQFF. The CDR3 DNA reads TGTGCCAGCAGTTTACCCCGGCATAGCTCCTACAATGAGCAGTTCTTC.